This T cell receptor (beta chain) was obtained from a study of T-cell memory formation after mild COVID-19. Across the study: Largely, TCR clusters stayed within a single donor. Study-wide findings and caveats: A second wave expanding day 15 to 37 was CD4+-biased; contracting clones were balanced. Prior to infection, memory already included some responding clones, suggesting cross-reactive memory joined.

This clonotype was seen more than once but under ten times. What it recognizes is unknown. This CDR3 is 16 amino acids long. J gave up 0 bases and V 1 base, and 3 bases lay outside the gene matches. Germline CDR1 is MNHNS and CDR2 is SASEGT. TCRdb reanalysed the 5' RACE reads using MiXCR and keeps one entry per CDR3 protein. This sample has just under 550,000 distinct CDR3 sequences, with around 20% found just once. The sample consisted of PBMCs or a T cell subset sorted from them (not recorded which). This TCR was recovered from an adult woman who had mild COVID-19 (a few samples of this study predate the infection). Cell type and time point are not known. This chain connects TRBV6-1 to TRBJ2-1; 7 nucleotides line up with TRBD2. As DNA, the CDR3 is TGTGCCAGCAGTGAAGGGGGCGGGGGCTCCTACAATGAGCAGTTCTTC. As protein: CASSEGGGGSYNEQFF.